One and the same sample provided the 25 T cell receptor beta chains below, sequenced in a study of Ad26.COV2.S vaccination and SARS-CoV-2 variants. Clones were read by immunoSEQ multiplex PCR, and TCRdb kept only the in-frame ones, dropping some. Of about 400,000 clones listed, 83% are singletons. Treatment given: 15 to 20 received Ad26.COV2.S at low or high dose, single or two shots; about 5 received placebo; per-sample allocation not given. The samples were gathered on day 63 after the first injection of vaccine or placebo. The source was peripheral blood, collected in a trial of Ad26.COV2.S vaccine versus placebo. These receptors originate from a person aged 18-65 years who received the Ad26.COV2.S COVID-19 vaccine or a placebo.

V is TRBV5-6 and J is TRBJ2-7, with D perhaps being TRBD1 or TRBD2 (6 bases each). The CDR3 has 15 residues. CDR1 and CDR2 from the germline V gene are SGHDT and YYEEEE. The V end lost 4 bases, the J end lost 0 bases, and 14 bases lay between the germline ends. Here the CDR3 DNA reads TGTGCCAGCAGCGGGGTTGGGGGGCTCTCCTACGAGCAGTACTTC. This gives the protein CASSGVGGLSYEQYF.

This clone has a handful of counts. The chain is built from TRBV4-1 and TRBJ2-7, with D perhaps assigned TRBD1 or TRBD2 (5 bases each). Germline V lookup: CDR1 MGHRA, CDR2 YSYEKL. This CDR3 spans 14 amino acids. Trimming took off 4 bases at V and 2 bases at J, with 12 bases between the two ends. CDR3: CASSREGHTYEQYF. CDR3 DNA: TGCGCCAGCAGCCGCGAGGGGCACACCTACGAGCAGTACTTC.

In this sample, this clone turned up once. The chain recombines TRBV4-2 with TRBJ2-5; no firm D call. V gave up 1 base and J gave up 1 base, with 4 bases separating them. CDR1 is LGHNA and CDR2 is YNFKEQ in the germline V gene. This CDR3 has 13 amino acids. CDR3 sequence: CASSQVRQETQYF. In DNA, the CDR3 is TGTGCCAGCAGCCAAGTTCGCCAAGAGACCCAGTACTTC.

In its sample, this clone was seen once. The gene calls are TRBV25-1 and TRBJ2-1; D unclear. Germline V lookup: CDR1 MGHDK, CDR2 SYGVNS. Deletions cut 5 bases from V and 10 bases from J, with 6 bases between. This CDR3 spans 10 amino acids. The CDR3 loop is CASSLSEQFF. CDR3 sequence (DNA): TGTGCCAGCAGTCTGTCCGAGCAGTTCTTC.

V and J are TRBV4-1 and TRBJ2-5; D may be TRBD2 (6 bases). Germline V gene sequence: CDR1 MGHRA, CDR2 YSYEKL. With 0 bases removed from V and 5 bases from J, the gap between germline ends came to 25 bases. There are 19 residues in the CDR3. The CDR3 protein is CASSQDPSSDVSFGETQYF. CDR3 sequence (DNA): TGCGCCAGCAGCCAAGATCCCTCTAGCGACGTGTCTTTTGGGGAGACCCAGTACTTC.

The chain is built from TRBV5-4 and TRBJ1-6, with 7 bases that match TRBD1. Trimming cost V 4 bases and J 7 bases; bases outside gene matches: 14. Germline CDR1 and CDR2: SGHNT and YYREEE (reference sequence). The CDR3 is made up of 17 amino acids. CDR3 in amino acids: CASSPQGRGLGNSPLHF. CDR3 DNA sequence: TGTGCCAGCAGCCCCCAAGGGAGGGGGCTAGGGAATTCACCCCTCCACTTT.

V gene TRBV5-4 combines with J gene TRBJ1-1, with TRBD1 matching over 9 bases. Trimming took 0 bases from V and 2 from J; bases not matched to a gene: 2. The CDR3 runs 15 residues. In germline, CDR1 is SGHNT, CDR2 YYREEE (reference sequence). CDR3 sequence: CASSLADRGNTEAFF. For the CDR3, the DNA is TGTGCCAGCAGCTTGGCGGACAGGGGCAACACTGAAGCTTTCTTT.

This clone was seen more than once but under ten times. This sequence joins TRBV20-1 and TRBJ2-7; D perhaps matches TRBD2 (6 bases). V dropped 3 bases and J dropped 3 bases, with 12 bases sitting between them. CDR3 length: 13 amino acids. The germline gives CDR1 DFQATT, CDR2 SNEGSKA (reference sequence). CDR3 sequence reads: CSASWGGSYEQYF. The CDR3 DNA follows: TGCAGTGCTAGTTGGGGAGGAAGCTACGAGCAGTACTTC.

V is TRBV15 and J is TRBJ2-1; no firm D call. The germline CDR1 and CDR2 sequences are LNHNV and YYDKDF (reference sequence). Trimming cost V 5 bases and J 5 bases, with 7 bases left between them. The CDR3 extends over 12 amino acids. Written as DNA, the CDR3 is TGTGCCACCAGCCGACTTGACAATGAGCAGTTCTTC. It yields the protein CATSRLDNEQFF. Full variable domain (remainder filled in from reference TRBV15 and TRBJ2-1): DAMVIQNPRYQVTQFGKPVTLSCSQTLNHNVMYWYQQKSSQAPKLLFHYYDKDFNNEADTPDNFQSRRPNTSFCFLDIRSPGLGDTAMYLCATSRLDNEQFFGPGTRLTVL.

The J gene is TRBJ1-3, the V gene TRBV10-1, with a possible D match to TRBD1 (5 bases). Germline V lookup: CDR1 WNHNN, CDR2 SYGVQD (reference sequence). CDR3 length equals 12 residues. V lost 6 bases and J lost 2, with 5 bases in between. This CDR3 is CASRGPGNTIYF. CDR3 DNA: TGCGCCAGCAGGGGACCTGGAAACACCATATATTTT.

This sequence joins TRBV5-1 and TRBJ2-5, with a weak D call TRBD2 (6 bases). The CDR3 is made up of 13 amino acids. Trimming stripped 4 bases from V and 5 bases from J, with 12 bases between. Germline V CDR1 and CDR2: SGHRS, YFSETQ. The CDR3 DNA reads as TGCGCCAGCAGCCGGAGGGGAAGGGAGACCCAGTACTTC. Encoded protein: CASSRRGRETQYF.

CDR3 in amino acids: CASSATPHGSEYEQYF. CDR3 coding DNA: TGTGCCAGCTCCGCAACCCCCCACGGCAGTGAGTACGAGCAGTACTTC. The V and J genes are TRBV9 and TRBJ2-7; D unresolved. CDR1 and CDR2 (germline): SGDLS, YYNGEE. Trimming pared 7 bases from V and 4 bases from J, leaving 24 bases between. The CDR3 runs 16 residues.

The chain combines TRBV4-1 with TRBJ1-2; D ambiguous. CDR1 is MGHRA and CDR2 is YSYEKL in the germline V gene. Trimming cost V 1 base and J 2 bases, with 5 bases left between them. There are 13 residues in the CDR3. The DNA of the CDR3 is TGCGCCAGCAGCCAAGCCGGAAACTATGGCTACACCTTC. It is translated as CASSQAGNYGYTF.

This rearrangement joins TRBV18 to TRBJ2-5, with 8 positions matching TRBD2. Germline-derived CDR1 and CDR2 are KGHSH and LQKENI. Trimming cost V 3 bases and J 5 bases; bases outside gene matches: 8. This CDR3 has 15 residues. CDR3 sequence: CASSPSGGLGETQYF. The CDR3 DNA is TGTGCCAGCTCACCTTCGGGGGGGCTCGGGGAGACCCAGTACTTC.

The CDR3 coding sequence is TGTGCCACTAAGATGACAGGGGTGGGGGAAAAACTGTTTTTT. Translating it yields CATKMTGVGEKLFF. This rearrangement joins TRBV28 to TRBJ1-4; 8 nucleotides align to TRBD1. The CDR3 consists of 14 residues. Germline V gene sequence: CDR1 MDHEN, CDR2 SYDVKM. V was pared by 10 bases and J by 8 bases, with 12 bases of the junction left unmatched.

This chain uses TRBV19 with TRBJ1-6; 8 bases are shared with TRBD1. From germline, CDR1 is LNHDA and CDR2 SQIVND (reference sequence). The CDR3 totals 15 residues. V lost 3 bases to trimming and J lost 4 bases; unmatched junction nucleotides: 2. The CDR3 loop is CASSMGQDYNSPLHF. The CDR3 bases are TGTGCCAGTAGTATGGGACAGGATTATAATTCACCCCTCCACTTT.

The CDR3 is CASSFGQRETLRRETQYF. The CDR3 nucleotides are TGCGCCAGCAGCTTTGGACAGCGGGAGACCCTCCGACGGGAGACCCAGTACTTC. The chain joins TRBV5-1 to TRBJ2-5; 8 bases are shared with TRBD2. This CDR3 has 18 amino acids. Germline lookup yields CDR1 SGHRS and CDR2 YFSETQ. J was trimmed by 5 bases and V by 2 bases; bases with no gene match: 17.

V is TRBV7-9 and J is TRBJ2-3; perhaps TRBD1 as D (6 bases). Germline CDR1 SEHNR, CDR2 FQNEAQ (reference sequence). CDR3 length: 15 amino acids. The V and J ends lost 3 bases and 5 bases respectively, with 15 bases between them. CDR3 sequence: CASSFYREKRDTQYF. The CDR3 DNA reads TGTGCCAGCAGCTTCTACAGGGAGAAAAGAGATACGCAGTATTTT.

The chain employs TRBV2 and TRBJ1-5; 7 bases fit TRBD1. J gave up 2 bases and V 6 bases, and 7 bases lay outside the gene matches. CDR3 length equals 15 residues. CDR1 and CDR2 (germline): SNHLY, FYNNEI. DNA of the CDR3: TGTGCCAGCAGGAAGACAGGGAATGGCAATCAGCCCCAGCATTTT. Translated, it gives CASRKTGNGNQPQHF.

The V and J genes are TRBV9 and TRBJ2-3; 13 nucleotides match TRBD2. The germline V gene encodes CDR1 SGDLS and CDR2 YYNGEE. This CDR3 comprises 17 residues. J lost 3 bases, V lost 0 bases, and 4 bases had no gene match. This chain's CDR3 is CASSVEGTSGATDTQYF. The CDR3 DNA sequence: TGTGCCAGCAGCGTAGAGGGGACTAGCGGGGCGACAGATACGCAGTATTTT.

This clone was observed a handful of times. This chain links TRBV18 with TRBJ1-6; 8 positions match TRBD1. V was pared by 3 bases and J by 13 bases, with 8 bases of the junction left unmatched. CDR1 is KGHSH, CDR2 LQKENI, per germline. The CDR3 spans 14 residues. The CDR3 nucleotides are TGTGCCAGCTCACCCGTCGCGCAGGGGGCTCCCCTCCACTTT. Its translation is CASSPVAQGAPLHF.

This clone was recorded only once. The chain couples TRBV5-1 to TRBJ2-7, with 10 nucleotides matching TRBD1. The germline CDR1 and CDR2 sequences are SGHRS and YFSETQ. Losses at the gene ends were 2 bases for V and 7 bases for J; bases not matched to a gene: 6. The CDR3 sequence is 14 residues long. The CDR3 loop is CASSFGTGVEEQYF. The CDR3 region has the DNA TGCGCCAGCAGCTTCGGGACAGGGGTAGAAGAGCAGTACTTC.

This clone appeared a single time. The J gene is TRBJ1-1, the V gene TRBV10-3; 7 positions match TRBD1. V trimming: 6 bases; J trimming: 4 bases; junction bases outside the gene matches: 8. The CDR3 is 14 amino acids. Germline-derived CDR1 and CDR2 are ENHRY and SYGVKD. As DNA, the CDR3 is TGTGCCATCAGAAGCCTACCAGGGGGCACTGAAGCTTTCTTT. Translation: CAIRSLPGGTEAFF.

The gene calls are TRBV6-1 and TRBJ1-5, with a tentative D call TRBD1 (5 bases). The V gene's germline CDR1 is MNHNS and CDR2 SASEGT. The V end was cut by 3 bases, the J end by 7 bases, with 10 bases between. This CDR3 region has 13 residues. Here the CDR3 DNA reads TGTGCCAGCAGTGAGACCTGGGGGCAGCCCCAGCATTTT. This translates into CASSETWGQPQHF.

V gene TRBV9 combines with J gene TRBJ2-4; D gene uncertain. Deletions cut 8 bases from V and 2 bases from J, with 17 bases between. Germline-derived CDR1 and CDR2 are SGDLS and YYNGEE. The CDR3 contains 15 residues. The CDR3 here is CASAATTAPKNIQYF. The CDR3 DNA follows: TGTGCCAGTGCGGCGACCACGGCCCCCAAAAACATTCAGTACTTC.